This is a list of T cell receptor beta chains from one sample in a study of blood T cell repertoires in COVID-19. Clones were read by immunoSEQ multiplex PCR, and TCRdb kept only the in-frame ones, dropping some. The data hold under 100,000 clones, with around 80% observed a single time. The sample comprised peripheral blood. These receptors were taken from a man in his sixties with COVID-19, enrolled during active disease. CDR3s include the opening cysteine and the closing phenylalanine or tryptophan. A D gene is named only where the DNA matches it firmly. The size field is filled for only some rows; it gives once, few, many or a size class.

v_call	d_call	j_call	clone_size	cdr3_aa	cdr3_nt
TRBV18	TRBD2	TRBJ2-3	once	CASSPPSGGAADTQYF	TGTGCCAGCTCACCACCCAGCGGGGGGGCCGCAGATACGCAGTATTTT
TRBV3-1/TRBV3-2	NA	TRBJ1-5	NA	CASSYGNQPQHF	TGTGCCAGCTCCTACGGTAATCAGCCCCAGCATTTT
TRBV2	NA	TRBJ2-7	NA	CASSRTLAVDYEQYF	TGTGCCAGCAGTCGAACCTTAGCGGTAGACTACGAGCAGTACTTC
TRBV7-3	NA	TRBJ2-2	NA	CASSVKGVSNTGELFF	TGTGCCAGCAGCGTCAAGGGGGTATCGAACACCGGGGAGCTGTTTTTT
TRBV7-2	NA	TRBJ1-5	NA	CASSLGPGDNQPQHF	TGTGCCAGCAGCTTAGGTCCAGGGGACAATCAGCCCCAGCATTTT
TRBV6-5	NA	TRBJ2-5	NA	CASSPYPMHQETQYF	TGTGCCAGCAGCCCCTACCCGATGCACCAAGAGACCCAGTACTTC
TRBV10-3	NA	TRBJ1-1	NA	CAISTGLNTEAFF	TGTGCCATCTCGACAGGTTTGAACACTGAAGCTTTCTTT
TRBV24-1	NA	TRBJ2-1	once	CATSDGSQGRNEQFF	TGTGCCACCAGTGATGGTTCACAGGGGAGGAATGAGCAGTTCTTC
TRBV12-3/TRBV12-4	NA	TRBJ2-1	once	CASRTGYEQFF	TGTGCCAGCAGAACAGGGTATGAGCAGTTCTTC
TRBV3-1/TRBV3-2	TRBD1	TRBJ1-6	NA	CASRLTGGGGNNSPLHF	TGTGCCAGCAGGCTTACAGGGGGCGGCGGTAATAATTCACCCCTCCACTTT
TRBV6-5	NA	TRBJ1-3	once	CASSTRTVGNTIYF	TGTGCCAGCAGTACCCGGACAGTTGGAAACACCATATATTTT
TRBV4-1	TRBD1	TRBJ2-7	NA	CASSSTGEIYEQYF	TGCGCCAGCAGCTCGACAGGGGAAATCTACGAGCAGTACTTC
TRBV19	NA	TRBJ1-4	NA	CASSTPRGAATNEKLFF	TGTGCCAGTAGTACCCCTCGGGGTGCTGCAACTAATGAAAAACTGTTTTTT
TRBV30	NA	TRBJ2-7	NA	CAWRGGGTYEQYF	TGTGCCTGGAGGGGTGGGGGGACCTACGAGCAGTACTTC
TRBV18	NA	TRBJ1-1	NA	CASSLQGRNTEAFF	TGTGCCAGCTCATTGCAGGGGAGGAACACTGAAGCTTTCTTT
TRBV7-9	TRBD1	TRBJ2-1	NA	CASSIGGGTGSYNEQFF	TGTGCCAGCAGCATAGGAGGGGGGACAGGGTCCTACAATGAGCAGTTCTTC
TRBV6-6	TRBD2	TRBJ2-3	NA	CASRGGTDTQYF	TGTGCCAGCCGCGGGGGAACAGATACGCAGTATTTT
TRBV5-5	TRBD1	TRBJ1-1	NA	CASSIRQGAMNTEAFF	TGTGCCAGCAGCATCAGACAGGGGGCGATGAACACTGAAGCTTTCTTT
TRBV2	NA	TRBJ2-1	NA	CASSLQALEQFF	TGTGCCAGCAGTCTACAGGCCCTAGAGCAGTTCTTC
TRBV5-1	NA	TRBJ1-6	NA	CASSSSSDSNSPLHF	TGCGCCAGCAGCTCGTCCTCCGACAGTAATTCACCCCTCCACTTT
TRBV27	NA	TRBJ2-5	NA	CASQRGKTQYF	TGTGCCAGCCAAAGGGGAAAGACCCAGTACTTC
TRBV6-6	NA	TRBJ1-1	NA	CASRATGQTTEAFF	TGTGCCAGCAGAGCAACTGGACAGACCACTGAAGCTTTCTTT
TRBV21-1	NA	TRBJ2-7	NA	CASSKQGEQYF	TGTGCCAGCAGCAAACAGGGCGAGCAGTACTTC
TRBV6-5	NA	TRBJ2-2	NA	CASSYGRGPNTGELFF	TGTGCCAGCAGTTACGGGCGGGGGCCGAACACCGGGGAGCTGTTTTTT
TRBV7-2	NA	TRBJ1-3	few	CASSPTASSGNTIYF	TGTGCCAGCAGCCCAACAGCTTCCTCTGGAAACACCATATATTTT
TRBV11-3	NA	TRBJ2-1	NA	CASSIRDSNSYNEQFF	TGTGCCAGCAGCATCCGGGACTCCAACTCCTACAATGAGCAGTTCTTC
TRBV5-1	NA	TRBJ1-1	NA	CASSSGRPNTEAFF	TGCGCCAGCAGCAGCGGACGGCCGAACACTGAAGCTTTCTTT
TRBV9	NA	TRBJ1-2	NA	CASSVHDRTANYGYTF	TGTGCCAGCAGCGTACACGACAGGACCGCTAACTATGGCTACACCTTC
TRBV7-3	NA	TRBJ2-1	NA	CASSYSSGNEQFF	TGTGCCAGCAGCTATTCTAGTGGGAATGAGCAGTTCTTC
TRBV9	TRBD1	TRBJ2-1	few	CASSVVSGGYNEQFF	TGTGCCAGCAGCGTAGTGTCAGGGGGCTACAATGAGCAGTTCTTC
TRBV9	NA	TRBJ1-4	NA	CASSPQTGPNEKLFF	TGTGCCAGCAGCCCTCAGACAGGACCTAATGAAAAACTGTTTTTT
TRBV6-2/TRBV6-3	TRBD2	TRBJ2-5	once	CASSKGLAGVQTQYF	TGTGCCAGCAGTAAGGGACTAGCGGGAGTTCAGACCCAGTACTTC
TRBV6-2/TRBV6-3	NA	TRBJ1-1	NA	CASSLDFNTEAFF	TGTGCCAGCAGCCTGGACTTTAACACTGAAGCTTTCTTT
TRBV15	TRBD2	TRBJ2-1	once	CATSRGGLAGSYEQFF	TGTGCCACCAGCAGAGGGGGACTAGCGGGTTCGTATGAGCAGTTCTTC
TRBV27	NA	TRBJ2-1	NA	CASTLSRTPNNEQFF	TGTGCCAGCACCCTCTCTCGGACACCCAACAATGAGCAGTTCTTC
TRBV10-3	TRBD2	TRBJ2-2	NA	CAISTLAGGNTGELFF	TGTGCCATCAGTACCCTTGCGGGAGGCAACACCGGGGAGCTGTTTTTT
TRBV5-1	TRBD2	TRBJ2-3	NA	CASSTWTSGGADTQYF	TGCGCCAGCAGCACTTGGACTAGCGGGGGGGCAGATACGCAGTATTTT